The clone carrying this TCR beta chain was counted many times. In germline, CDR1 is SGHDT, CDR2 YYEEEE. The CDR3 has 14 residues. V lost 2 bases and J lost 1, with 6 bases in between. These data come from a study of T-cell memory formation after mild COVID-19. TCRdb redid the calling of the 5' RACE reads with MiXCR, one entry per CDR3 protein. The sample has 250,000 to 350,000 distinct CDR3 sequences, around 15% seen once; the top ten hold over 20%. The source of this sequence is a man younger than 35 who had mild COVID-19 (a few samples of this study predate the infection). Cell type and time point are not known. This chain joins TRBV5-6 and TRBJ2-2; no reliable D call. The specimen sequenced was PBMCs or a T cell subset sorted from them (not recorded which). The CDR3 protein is CASSLDGNTGELFF. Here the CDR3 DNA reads TGTGCCAGCAGCTTAGACGGGAACACCGGGGAGCTGTTTTTT.